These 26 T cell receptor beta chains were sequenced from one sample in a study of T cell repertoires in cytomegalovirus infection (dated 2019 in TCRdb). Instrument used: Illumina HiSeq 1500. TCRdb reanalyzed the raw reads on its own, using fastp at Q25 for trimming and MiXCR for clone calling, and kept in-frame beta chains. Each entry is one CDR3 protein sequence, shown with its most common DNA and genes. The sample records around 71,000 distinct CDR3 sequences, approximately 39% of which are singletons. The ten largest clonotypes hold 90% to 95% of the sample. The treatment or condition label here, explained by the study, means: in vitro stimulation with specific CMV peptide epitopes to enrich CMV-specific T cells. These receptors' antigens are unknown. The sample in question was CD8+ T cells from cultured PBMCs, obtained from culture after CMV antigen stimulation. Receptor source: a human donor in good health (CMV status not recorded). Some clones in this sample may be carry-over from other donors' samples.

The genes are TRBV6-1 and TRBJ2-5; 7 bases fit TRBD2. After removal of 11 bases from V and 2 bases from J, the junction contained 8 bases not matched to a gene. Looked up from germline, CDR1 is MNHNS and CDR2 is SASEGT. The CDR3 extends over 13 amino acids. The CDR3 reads CAGRVGAQETQYF. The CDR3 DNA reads TGTGCCGGGAGGGTGGGAGCTCAAGAGACCCAGTACTTC.

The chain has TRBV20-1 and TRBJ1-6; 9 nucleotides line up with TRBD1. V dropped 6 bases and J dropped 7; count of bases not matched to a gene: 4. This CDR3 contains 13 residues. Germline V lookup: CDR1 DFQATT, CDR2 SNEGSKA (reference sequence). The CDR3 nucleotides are TGCAGTGCCTTCGGGACAGGGAATTCACCCCTCCACTTT. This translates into CSAFGTGNSPLHF.

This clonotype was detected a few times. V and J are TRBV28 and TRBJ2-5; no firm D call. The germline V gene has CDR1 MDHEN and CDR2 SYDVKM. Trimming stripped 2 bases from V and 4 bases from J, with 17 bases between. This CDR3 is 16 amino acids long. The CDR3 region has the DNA TGTGCCAGCAGTTTAATTACAGCAGAAACTGGAGAGACCCAGTACTTC. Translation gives CASSLITAETGETQYF. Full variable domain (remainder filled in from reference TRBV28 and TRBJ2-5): DVKVTQSSRYLVKRTGEKVFLECVQDMDHENMFWYRQDPGLGLRLIYFSYDVKMKEKGDIPEGYSVSREKKERFSLILESASTNQTSMYLCASSLITAETGETQYFGPGTRLLVL.

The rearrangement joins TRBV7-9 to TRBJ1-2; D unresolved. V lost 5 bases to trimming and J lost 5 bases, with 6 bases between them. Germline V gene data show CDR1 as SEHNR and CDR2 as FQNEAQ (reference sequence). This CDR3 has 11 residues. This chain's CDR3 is CASSEPYGYTF. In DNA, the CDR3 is TGTGCCAGCAGCGAGCCGTATGGCTACACCTTC.

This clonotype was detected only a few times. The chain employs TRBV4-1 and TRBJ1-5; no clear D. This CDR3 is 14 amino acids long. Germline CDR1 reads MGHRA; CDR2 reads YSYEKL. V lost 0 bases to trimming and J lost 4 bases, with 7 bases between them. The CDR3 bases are TGCGCCAGCAGCCAAGAGCTGGTGAATCAGCCCCAGCATTTT. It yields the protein CASSQELVNQPQHF.

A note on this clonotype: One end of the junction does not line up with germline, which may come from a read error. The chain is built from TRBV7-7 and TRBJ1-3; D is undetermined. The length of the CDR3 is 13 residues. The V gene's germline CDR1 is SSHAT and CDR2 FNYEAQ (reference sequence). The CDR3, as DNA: TGTGCTAGCAGCCTCCACGTTGGAAACACCATATATTTT. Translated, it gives CASSLHVGNTIYF.

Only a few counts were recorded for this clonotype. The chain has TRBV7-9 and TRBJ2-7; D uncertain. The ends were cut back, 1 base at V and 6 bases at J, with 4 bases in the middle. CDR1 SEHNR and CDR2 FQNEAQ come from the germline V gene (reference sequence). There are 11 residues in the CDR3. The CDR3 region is CASSLGPEQYF. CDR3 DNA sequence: TGTGCCAGCAGCTTAGGGCCCGAGCAGTACTTC.

DNA for the CDR3: TGTGCCAGCAGCTGGACAGGGGGGAACTACGAGCAGTACTTC. It yields the protein CASSWTGGNYEQYF. The chain employs TRBV7-9 and TRBJ2-7; TRBD1 matches at 10 bases. Germline values: CDR1 SEHNR, CDR2 FQNEAQ (reference sequence). The CDR3 contains 14 residues. J was trimmed by 3 bases and V by 4 bases; bases with no gene match: 3.

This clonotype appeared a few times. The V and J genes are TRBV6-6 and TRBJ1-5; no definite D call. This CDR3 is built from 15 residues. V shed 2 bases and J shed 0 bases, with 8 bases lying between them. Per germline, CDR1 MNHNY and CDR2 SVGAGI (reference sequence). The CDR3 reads CASSYGQTSNQPQHF. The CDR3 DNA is TGTGCCAGCAGTTACGGGCAGACTAGCAATCAGCCCCAGCATTTT.

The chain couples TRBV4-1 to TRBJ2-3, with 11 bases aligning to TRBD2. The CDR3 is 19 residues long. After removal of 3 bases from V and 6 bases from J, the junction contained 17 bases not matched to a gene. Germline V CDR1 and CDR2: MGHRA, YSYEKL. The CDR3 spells CASSHPETSETSGADTQYF. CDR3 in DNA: TGCGCCAGCAGCCATCCAGAAACCTCGGAGACTAGCGGGGCGGATACGCAGTATTTT.

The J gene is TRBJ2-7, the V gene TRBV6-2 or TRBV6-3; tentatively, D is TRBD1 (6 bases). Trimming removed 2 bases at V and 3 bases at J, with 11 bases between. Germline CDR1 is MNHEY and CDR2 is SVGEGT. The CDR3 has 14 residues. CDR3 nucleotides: TGTGCCAGCAGTTACCCAGGGGACGGCTACGAGCAGTACTTC. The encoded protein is CASSYPGDGYEQYF.

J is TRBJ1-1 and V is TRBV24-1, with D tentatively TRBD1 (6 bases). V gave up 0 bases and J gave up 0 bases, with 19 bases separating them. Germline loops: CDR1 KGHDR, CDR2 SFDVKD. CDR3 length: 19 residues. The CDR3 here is CATSDLPSTGFPMNTEAFF. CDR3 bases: TGTGCCACCAGTGATTTGCCGTCTACAGGGTTCCCAATGAACACTGAAGCTTTCTTT.

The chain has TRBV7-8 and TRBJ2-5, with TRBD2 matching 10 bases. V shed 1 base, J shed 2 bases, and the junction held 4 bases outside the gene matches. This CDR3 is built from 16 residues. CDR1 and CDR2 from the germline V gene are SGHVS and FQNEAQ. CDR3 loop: CASSLVLAGVQETQYF. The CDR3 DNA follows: TGTGCCAGCAGCTTAGTGCTAGCGGGGGTTCAAGAGACCCAGTACTTC. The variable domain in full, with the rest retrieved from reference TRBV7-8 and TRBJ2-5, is GAGVSQSPRYKVAKRGQDVALRCDPISGHVSLFWYQQALGQGPEFLTYFQNEAQLDKSGLPSDRFFAERPEGSVSTLKIQRTQQEDSAVYLCASSLVLAGVQETQYFGPGTRLLVL.

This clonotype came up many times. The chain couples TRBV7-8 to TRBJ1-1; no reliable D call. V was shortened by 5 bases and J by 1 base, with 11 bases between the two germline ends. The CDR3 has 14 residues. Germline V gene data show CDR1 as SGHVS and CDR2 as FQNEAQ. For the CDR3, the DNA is TGTGCCAGCAGCCCCGGTCGGAAGAACACTGAAGCTTTCTTT. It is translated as CASSPGRKNTEAFF.

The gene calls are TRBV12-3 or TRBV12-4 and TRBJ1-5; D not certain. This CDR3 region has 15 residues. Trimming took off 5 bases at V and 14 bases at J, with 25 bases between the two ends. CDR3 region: CASSHGYPVRVPEHF. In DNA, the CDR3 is TGTGCCAGCAGTCACGGGTACCCCGTACGGGTTCCAGAGCATTTT.

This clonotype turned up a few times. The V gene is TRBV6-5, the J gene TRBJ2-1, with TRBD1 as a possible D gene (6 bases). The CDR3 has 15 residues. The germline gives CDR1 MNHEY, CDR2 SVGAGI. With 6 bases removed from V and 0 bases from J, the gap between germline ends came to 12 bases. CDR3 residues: CASSIDRPSYNEQFF. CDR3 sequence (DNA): TGTGCCAGCAGCATAGACAGGCCCTCCTACAATGAGCAGTTCTTC.

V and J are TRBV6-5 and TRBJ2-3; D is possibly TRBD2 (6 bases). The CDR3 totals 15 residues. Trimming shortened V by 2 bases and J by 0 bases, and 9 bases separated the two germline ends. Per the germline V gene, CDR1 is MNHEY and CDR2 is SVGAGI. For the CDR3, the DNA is TGTGCCAGCAGTTACATCGCGGGGAGCACAGATACGCAGTATTTT. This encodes CASSYIAGSTDTQYF.

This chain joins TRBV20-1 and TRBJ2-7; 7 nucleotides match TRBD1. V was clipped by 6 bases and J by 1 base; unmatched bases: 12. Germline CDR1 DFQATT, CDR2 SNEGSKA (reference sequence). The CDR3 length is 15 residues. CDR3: CSAGRTGDRSYEQYF. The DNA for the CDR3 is TGCAGTGCCGGCCGAACAGGGGACAGATCCTACGAGCAGTACTTC.

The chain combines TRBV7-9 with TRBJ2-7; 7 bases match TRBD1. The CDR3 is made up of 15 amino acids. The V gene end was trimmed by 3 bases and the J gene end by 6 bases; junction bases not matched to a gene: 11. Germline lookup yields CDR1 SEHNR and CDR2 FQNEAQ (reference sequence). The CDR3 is CASSFVAGTDVEQYF. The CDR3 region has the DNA TGTGCCAGCAGCTTTGTGGCAGGGACAGACGTCGAGCAGTACTTC. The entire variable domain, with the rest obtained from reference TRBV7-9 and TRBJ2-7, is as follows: DTGVSQNPRHKITKRGQNVTFRCDPISEHNRLYWYRQTLGQGPEFLTYFQNEAQLEKSRLLSDRFSAERPKGSFSTLEIQRTEQGDSAMYLCASSFVAGTDVEQYFGPGTRLTVT.

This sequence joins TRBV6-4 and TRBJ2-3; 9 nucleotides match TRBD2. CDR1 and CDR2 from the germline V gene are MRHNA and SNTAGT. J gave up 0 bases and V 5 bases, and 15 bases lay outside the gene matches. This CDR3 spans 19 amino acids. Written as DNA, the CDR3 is TGTGCCAGCAGTTCCACCTTTCGCGGGGGGGCCTCGAGCACAGATACGCAGTATTTT. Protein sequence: CASSSTFRGGASSTDTQYF.

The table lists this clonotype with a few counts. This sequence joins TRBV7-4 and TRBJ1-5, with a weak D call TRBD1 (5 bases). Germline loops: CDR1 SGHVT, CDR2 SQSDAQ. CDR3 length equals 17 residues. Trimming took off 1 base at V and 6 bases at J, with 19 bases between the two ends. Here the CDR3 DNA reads TGTGCCAGCAGCTTAGGGGGAGACGTGGGGGTCTGTCAGCCCCAGCATTTT. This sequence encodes CASSLGGDVGVCQPQHF.

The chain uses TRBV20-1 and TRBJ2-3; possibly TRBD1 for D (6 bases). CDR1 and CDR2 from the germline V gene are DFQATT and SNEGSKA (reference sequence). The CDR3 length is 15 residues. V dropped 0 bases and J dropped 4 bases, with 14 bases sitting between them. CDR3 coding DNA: TGCAGTGCTAGAGATCTCAGGGGAAGTCCAGATACGCAGTATTTT. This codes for CSARDLRGSPDTQYF.

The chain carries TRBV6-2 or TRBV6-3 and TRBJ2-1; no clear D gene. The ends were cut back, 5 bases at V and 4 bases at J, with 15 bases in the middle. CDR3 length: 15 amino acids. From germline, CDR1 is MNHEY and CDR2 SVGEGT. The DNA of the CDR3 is TGTGCCAGCAGTGAACGGATCACAGAGTACAATGAGCAGTTCTTC. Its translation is CASSERITEYNEQFF.

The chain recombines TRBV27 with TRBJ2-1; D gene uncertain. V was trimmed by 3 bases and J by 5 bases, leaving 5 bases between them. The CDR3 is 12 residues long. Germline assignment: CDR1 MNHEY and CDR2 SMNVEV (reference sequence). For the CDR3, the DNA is TGTGCCAGCAGTTTGCGGAACAATGAGCAGTTCTTC. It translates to CASSLRNNEQFF.

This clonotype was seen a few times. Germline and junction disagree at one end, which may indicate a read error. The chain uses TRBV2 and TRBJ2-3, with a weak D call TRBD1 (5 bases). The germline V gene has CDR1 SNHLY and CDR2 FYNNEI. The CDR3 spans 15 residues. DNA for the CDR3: TGTGCCAGCAGGGAAGAGACAGTAAGCACAGATACGCAGTATTTT. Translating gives CASREETVSTDTQYF.

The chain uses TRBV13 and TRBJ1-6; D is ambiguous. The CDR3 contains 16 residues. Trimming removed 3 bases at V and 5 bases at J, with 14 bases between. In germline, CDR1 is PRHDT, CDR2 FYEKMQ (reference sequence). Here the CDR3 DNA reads TGTGCCAGCAGCTTTGCCCGACGGCAACATAATTCACCCCTCCACTTT. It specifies CASSFARRQHNSPLHF.